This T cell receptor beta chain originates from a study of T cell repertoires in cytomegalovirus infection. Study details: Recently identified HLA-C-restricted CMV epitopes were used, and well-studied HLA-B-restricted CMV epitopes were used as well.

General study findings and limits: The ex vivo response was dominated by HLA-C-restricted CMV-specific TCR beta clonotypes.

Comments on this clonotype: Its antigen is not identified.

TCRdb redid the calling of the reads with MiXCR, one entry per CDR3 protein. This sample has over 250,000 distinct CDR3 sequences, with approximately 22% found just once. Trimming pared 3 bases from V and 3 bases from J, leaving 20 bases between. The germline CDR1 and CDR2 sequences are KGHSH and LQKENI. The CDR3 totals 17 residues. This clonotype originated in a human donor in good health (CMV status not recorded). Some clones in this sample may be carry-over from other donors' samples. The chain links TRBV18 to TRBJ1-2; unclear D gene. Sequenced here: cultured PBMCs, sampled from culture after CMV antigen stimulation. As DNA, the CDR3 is TGTGCCAGCTCACCGTCTTTGGCGGAGCAAACTTACTATGGCTACACCTTC. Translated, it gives CASSPSLAEQTYYGYTF.